One sample yielded the 30 T cell receptor beta chains listed below, sequenced in a study of cytomegalovirus exposure and HLA in healthy donors (dated by TCRdb to about 2017). Libraries were made using the immunoSEQ multiplex PCR assay. The multiplex PCR relied on a mix of 60 forward primers for TCR Vbeta segments and 13 reverse primers for TCR Jbeta segments. As stored in TCRdb, this immuneACCESS dataset retains in-frame rearrangements with V and J assigned. A fraction of the clones does not appear; measured against another copy, unresolved V genes explain less than half of the discrepancy, and the remainder lacks a known reason. The sample table shows about 140,000 clones, and around 73% are seen once. Around 3.2% of the sample goes to the ten largest clones. The sample was PBMCs. The receptors were sampled from a female donor in good health and CMV-seronegative.

This clone was detected a few times. CDR3 DNA sequence: TGTGCCAGCAGTGGGAGGGGTATCTCCGGGGCCAACGTCCTGACTTTC. It translates to CASSGRGISGANVLTF. The chain links TRBV28 to TRBJ2-6, with 7 bases lining up with TRBD2. Germline-derived CDR1 and CDR2 are MDHEN and SYDVKM. V trimming: 5 bases; J trimming: 4 bases; junction bases outside the gene matches: 8. The CDR3 totals 16 residues.

The rearrangement joins TRBV9 to TRBJ2-1, with 7 bases that match TRBD2. Losses at the gene ends were 0 bases for V and 3 bases for J; bases not matched to a gene: 6. The CDR3 has 16 residues. From germline, CDR1 is SGDLS and CDR2 YYNGEE. The DNA for the CDR3 is TGTGCCAGCAGCGTAGCTGGGCTAGCGGACTACAATGAGCAGTTCTTC. Protein sequence: CASSVAGLADYNEQFF.

The V gene is TRBV21-1, the J gene TRBJ2-7; TRBD2 was called by the table and not checked on the DNA. TRBV21-1 represents a pseudogene. The length of the CDR3 is 18 residues. The CDR3 DNA is TGTGCCAGACCCCTAATCCCGGGACTAGCGGGAGAAGGAGGCGAGCAGTACTTC. As protein: CARPLIPGLAGEGGEQYF.

CDR3 in DNA: TGCGCCAGCAGCTCCAGGGGAAGGAACAATGAGCAGTTCTTC. Protein product: CASSSRGRNNEQFF. This chain joins TRBV5-1 and TRBJ2-1; TRBD1 might be the D (6 bases). This CDR3 is built from 14 residues. Germline V lookup: CDR1 SGHRS, CDR2 YFSETQ. Trimming left V 3 bases short and J 5 bases short, with 12 bases between.

The genes are TRBV6-5 and TRBJ1-3; 8 nucleotides agree with TRBD1. The CDR3 is 16 residues long. Germline V CDR1 and CDR2: MNHEY, SVGAGI. The ends lost 1 base at V and 4 bases at J; junction bases unmatched: 6. The CDR3 coding sequence is TGTGCCAGCAGTTACTTTTCAGGGGGCCCCGGAAACACCATATATTTT. The encoded protein is CASSYFSGGPGNTIYF.

Details on this clone: The junction does not match germline at one end; this may be a read error. The chain is built from TRBV7-9 and TRBJ1-1; 8 positions match TRBD1. In germline, CDR1 is SEHNR, CDR2 FQNEAQ (reference sequence). This CDR3 contains 12 residues. The chain's CDR3 is CSSSSQGAEAFF. The DNA of the CDR3 is TGTTCCAGCAGTTCTCAGGGGGCCGAGGCTTTCTTT.

The chain employs TRBV5-1 and TRBJ2-1; 8 positions agree with TRBD2. V gave up 4 bases and J gave up 6 bases; unmatched junction bases: 15. In germline, CDR1 is SGHRS, CDR2 YFSETQ. The CDR3 length is 17 residues. CDR3 region: CASSPSAGGFLINEQFF. For the CDR3, the DNA is TGCGCCAGCAGCCCCTCGGCGGGGGGTTTCTTGATCAATGAGCAGTTCTTC.

The rearrangement links TRBV27 to TRBJ2-6, with D hard to call. Looked up from germline, CDR1 is MNHEY and CDR2 is SMNVEV (reference sequence). Between the trimmed V and J ends, which lost 6 bases and 0 bases, there was a span of 9 bases. The CDR3 contains 15 residues. This chain's CDR3 is CASSPGSSGANVLTF. The CDR3 DNA follows: TGTGCCAGCAGCCCCGGTAGCTCTGGGGCCAACGTCCTGACTTTC. Together with reference TRBV27 and TRBJ2-6, the CDR3 gives the full variable domain: EAQVTQNPRYLITVTGKKLTVTCSQNMNHEYMSWYRQDPGLGLRQIYYSMNVEVTDKGDVPEGYKVSRKEKRNFPLILESPSPNQTSLYFCASSPGSSGANVLTFGAGSRLTVL.

The V gene is TRBV6-1, the J gene TRBJ2-1, with D perhaps matching TRBD1 (6 bases). Germline CDR1 and CDR2: MNHNS and SASEGT. The CDR3 extends over 14 amino acids. Between the trimmed V and J ends, which lost 6 bases and 5 bases, there was a span of 14 bases. CDR3 protein: CASRIRDMNNEQFF. The CDR3 DNA reads as TGTGCCAGCAGGATCCGGGACATGAACAATGAGCAGTTCTTC.

CDR3 coding DNA: TGTGCCAGCAGTTTATCGATCCGACAGTCCACAGATACGCAGTATTTT. It codes for CASSLSIRQSTDTQYF. The rearrangement links TRBV28 to TRBJ2-3; D is possibly TRBD1 (5 bases). The CDR3 length is 16 residues. Trimming took off 1 base at V and 2 bases at J, with 13 bases between the two ends. Germline V gene lookup returns CDR1 MDHEN and CDR2 SYDVKM.

This clone was seen only a few times. The chain uses TRBV4-1 and TRBJ2-3; D possibly corresponds to TRBD2 (6 bases). CDR1 is MGHRA and CDR2 is YSYEKL in the germline V gene. Between the trimmed V and J ends, which lost 8 bases and 2 bases, there was a span of 11 bases. The CDR3 spans 13 residues. Written as DNA, the CDR3 is TGCGCCAGCCGGGACTCTTCCACAGATACGCAGTATTTT. Translated: CASRDSSTDTQYF.

This clone was recorded a few times. The CDR3 sequence: CATSRDRAGAGEQYF. DNA of the CDR3: TGTGCCACCAGCAGAGACCGAGCGGGAGCAGGGGAGCAGTACTTC. The rearrangement links TRBV15 to TRBJ2-7; 8 nucleotides match TRBD2. V was pared by 0 bases and J by 7 bases, with 8 bases of the junction left unmatched. Germline lookup yields CDR1 LNHNV and CDR2 YYDKDF (reference sequence). This CDR3 contains 15 residues.

The CDR3 DNA reads as TGTGCCAGCAGCGCCTTACAGCGGGACAGCACAGATACGCAGTATTTT. Protein: CASSALQRDSTDTQYF. The chain is built from TRBV9 and TRBJ2-3; 7 bases line up with TRBD2. The CDR3 runs to 16 residues. CDR1 SGDLS and CDR2 YYNGEE come from the germline V gene. With 3 bases clipped from V and 0 bases from J, the junction kept 7 bases outside the gene matches.

The chain recombines TRBV11-1 with TRBJ2-7, with TRBD2 matching 9 bases. Per germline, CDR1 SGHAT and CDR2 FQDESV (reference sequence). The CDR3 is 16 amino acids. V lost 2 bases and J lost 5; bases outside the gene matches: 10. The DNA for the CDR3 is TGTGCCAGCAGCTTAATCGGCGGGAGGGCCGAAGACGAGCAGTACTTC. Protein product: CASSLIGGRAEDEQYF.

The chain employs TRBV5-1 and TRBJ2-2, with 10 bases identical to TRBD1. The CDR3 spans 17 residues. After removal of 3 bases from V and 4 bases from J, the junction contained 9 bases not matched to a gene. Germline V gives CDR1 SGHRS, CDR2 YFSETQ. The CDR3 DNA reads as TGCGCCAGCAGCTCCCCCCGGGACAGGGGAATCACCGGGGAGCTGTTTTTT. Residues: CASSSPRDRGITGELFF.

This chain links TRBV5-1 with TRBJ2-2; 7 nucleotides align to TRBD2. This CDR3 spans 17 amino acids. Germline V lookup: CDR1 SGHRS, CDR2 YFSETQ. Trimming removed 3 bases from V and 2 bases from J; junction bases left unmatched: 10. The CDR3 sequence is CASSSGEGWINTGELFF. CDR3 coding DNA: TGCGCCAGCAGCTCGGGGGAGGGATGGATTAACACCGGGGAGCTGTTTTTT.

The rearrangement joins TRBV19 to TRBJ2-3; TRBD2 matches 10 bases. Germline V gene data show CDR1 as LNHDA and CDR2 as SQIVND (reference sequence). The CDR3 covers 18 residues. The V and J ends lost 2 bases and 6 bases, in that order; junction bases with no gene match: 14. CDR3 loop: CASSISLPASGSGDTQYF. CDR3 in DNA: TGTGCCAGTAGTATATCCTTACCGGCTAGCGGGAGTGGTGATACGCAGTATTTT.

The rearrangement joins TRBV5-1 to TRBJ1-2; D possibly corresponds to TRBD1 (6 bases). Trimming stripped 7 bases from V and 4 bases from J, with 8 bases between. This CDR3 is built from 11 residues. In germline, CDR1 is SGHRS, CDR2 YFSETQ. The CDR3 nucleotides read TGCGCCAGCGGGGGCTTCTATGGCTACACCTTC. As protein: CASGGFYGYTF.

This clone has only a few counts. The genes are TRBV29-1 and TRBJ2-1; 14 bases are a match to TRBD2. The CDR3 consists of 15 residues. Germline V CDR1 and CDR2: SQVTM, ANQGSEA. With V trimmed by 4 bases and J by 5 bases, 4 bases remained unmatched. The DNA of the CDR3 is TGCAGCGTTGGGGGGACTAGCGGGGGAAACAATGAGCAGTTCTTC. Protein product: CSVGGTSGGNNEQFF.

The CDR3 protein is CASSIGTGIKVAFF. CDR3 nucleotide sequence: TGTGCCAGTAGTATAGGGACAGGTATCAAAGTCGCTTTCTTT. The rearrangement links TRBV19 to TRBJ1-1; 7 bases agree with TRBD1. With V trimmed by 1 base and J by 11 bases, 10 bases remained unmatched. CDR1 and CDR2 from the germline V gene are LNHDA and SQIVND (reference sequence). This CDR3 spans 14 amino acids.

The CDR3 coding sequence is TGTGCCAGTAGTCTCCAGGGTCGGTGGACTGAAGCTTTCTTT. Translated, it gives CASSLQGRWTEAFF. V is TRBV19 and J is TRBJ1-1, with TRBD1 as a possible D gene (5 bases). The length of the CDR3 is 14 residues. Per the germline V gene, CDR1 is LNHDA and CDR2 is SQIVND (reference sequence). V shed 5 bases and J shed 5 bases, with 15 bases lying between them. Drawing the rest from reference TRBV19 and TRBJ1-1, the complete variable domain is DGGITQSPKYLFRKEGQNVTLSCEQNLNHDAMYWYRQDPGQGLRLIYYSQIVNDFQKGDIAEGYSVSREKKESFPLTVTSAQKNPTAFYLCASSLQGRWTEAFFGQGTRLTVV.

This sequence joins TRBV15 and TRBJ1-1; TRBD1 might be the D (5 bases). Looked up from germline, CDR1 is LNHNV and CDR2 is YYDKDF (reference sequence). The CDR3 is 16 amino acids. The V end lost 0 bases, the J end lost 1 base, and 12 bases lay between the germline ends. The CDR3, as DNA: TGTGCCACCAGCAGAGATTTTAGGGGCTCGAACACTGAAGCTTTCTTT. This gives the protein CATSRDFRGSNTEAFF.

Here the CDR3 DNA reads TGTGCCAGCAGCCCCTTGAGGGAAACCGACTATGGCTACACCTTC. Translation: CASSPLRETDYGYTF. The rearrangement uses TRBV6-5 and TRBJ1-2; D gene uncertain. The V gene's germline CDR1 is MNHEY and CDR2 SVGAGI. CDR3 length equals 15 residues. With 6 bases removed from V and 3 bases from J, the gap between germline ends came to 17 bases.

The rearrangement joins TRBV6-1 to TRBJ2-1, with 14 nucleotides matching TRBD2. The germline gives CDR1 MNHNS, CDR2 SASEGT. The CDR3 totals 17 residues. V shed 1 base and J 6 bases; nucleotides not matched to a gene: 5. DNA for the CDR3: TGTGCCAGCAGTGAAGGGACTAGCGGGAGGAGGGGCAATGAGCAGTTCTTC. This gives the protein CASSEGTSGRRGNEQFF.

V and J are TRBV28 and TRBJ2-7; no definite D call. Germline V gene data show CDR1 as MDHEN and CDR2 as SYDVKM. Trimming cost V 8 bases and J 3 bases, with 5 bases left between them. CDR3 length equals 10 residues. In DNA form, the CDR3 reads TGTGCCAGCGCAGGCTACGAGCAGTACTTC. It specifies CASAGYEQYF.

The CDR3 DNA reads TGTGCCAGCAGTTCCACTAGAGATAACACTGAAGCTTTCTTT. Amino acids: CASSSTRDNTEAFF. V is TRBV6-5 and J is TRBJ1-1, with no clear D. This CDR3 has 14 residues. Per germline, CDR1 MNHEY and CDR2 SVGAGI. Trimming pared 4 bases from V and 2 bases from J, leaving 11 bases between.

This chain joins TRBV14 and TRBJ1-2, with 9 bases fitting TRBD1. The V and J ends lost 4 bases and 0 bases, in that order; junction bases with no gene match: 6. CDR3 size: 16 residues. The germline V gene encodes CDR1 SGHDN and CDR2 FVKESK. This chain's CDR3 is CASSRGQGPSNYGYTF. The CDR3 DNA follows: TGTGCCAGCAGCCGGGGACAGGGACCATCTAACTATGGCTACACCTTC.

This clone was found once. The gene calls are TRBV11-3 and TRBJ2-7; 8 positions agree with TRBD2. CDR1 is SGHNT, CDR2 YENEEA, per germline. Germline trimming cut 5 bases from V and 6 bases from J; bases unmatched to any gene: 6. There are 13 residues in the CDR3. The CDR3 nucleotides read TGTGCCAGCAGCGCGGCGGGGGGTTCCGAGCAGTACTTC. As protein: CASSAAGGSEQYF.

The chain links TRBV18 to TRBJ1-1; 7 bases are a match to TRBD1. The V and J ends lost 4 bases and 0 bases, in that order; junction bases with no gene match: 2. CDR3 length: 14 amino acids. Germline CDR1 and CDR2: KGHSH and LQKENI. The CDR3 region has the DNA TGTGCCAGCTCACGCGACAGGGTGAACACTGAAGCTTTCTTT. Translation gives CASSRDRVNTEAFF.

The chain combines TRBV5-1 with TRBJ1-1; no reliable D call. Between the trimmed V and J ends, which lost 0 bases and 5 bases, there was a span of 11 bases. The germline V gene encodes CDR1 SGHRS and CDR2 YFSETQ. This CDR3 contains 14 residues. The CDR3 protein is CASSLEAPGTEAFF. In nucleotides, the CDR3 is TGCGCCAGCAGCTTGGAGGCGCCGGGGACTGAAGCTTTCTTT. The full variable domain, completed using reference TRBV5-1 and TRBJ1-1, is KAGVTQTPRYLIKTRGQQVTLSCSPISGHRSVSWYQQTPGQGLQFLFEYFSETQRNKGNFPGRFSGRQFSNSRSEMNVSTLELGDSALYLCASSLEAPGTEAFFGQGTRLTVV.